This TCR beta chain was sequenced for a study of OX40 agonist ivuxolimab in advanced cancers. The CDR3 is made up of 17 amino acids. The germline V gene encodes CDR1 SGDLS and CDR2 YYNGEE. Unmatched junction bases numbered 7, after V lost 1 base and J lost 0 bases. Only in-frame clones appear in the TCRdb table, and some are missing; sequencing was by immunoSEQ multiplex PCR. Of tens of thousands of clones in the sample, 80% to 90% were seen once. This clone was counted a few times. The sequence came from an adult with an advanced solid tumor such as melanoma, head and neck, liver or kidney cancer. The chain recombines TRBV9 with TRBJ1-3; 7 bases are shared with TRBD1. Specimen: CD4+ or CD8+ T cells sorted from blood, collected in a trial of the OX40 agonist ivuxolimab. The CDR3 here is CASSVSTGSNSGNTIYF. DNA of the CDR3: TGTGCCAGCAGCGTATCGACAGGGTCAAACTCTGGAAACACCATATATTTT.